The clone carrying this T cell receptor (beta chain) has just one count. Generated by immunoSEQ multiplex PCR, the TCRdb table keeps only in-frame clones and is missing some. The sample has fewer than 150,000 clones, roughly 80% seen once. This record comes from a study of blood T cell repertoires in COVID-19. Study details: The samples span acute and convalescent COVID-19 from the United States, Italy and Spain.

This clonotype originated in a woman older than 75 in a cohort sampled during active or convalescent COVID-19. Material: peripheral blood.

As DNA, the CDR3 is TGTGCCAGCAGTTCCCGGGTACCCTACGAGCAGTACTTC. It is translated as CASSSRVPYEQYF. The rearrangement joins TRBV27 to TRBJ2-7; D unclear. CDR3 length: 13 residues. V lost 4 bases to trimming and J lost 2 bases, with 9 bases between them. The V gene's germline CDR1 is MNHEY and CDR2 SMNVEV (reference sequence).